This TCR beta chain was identified in a study of cytomegalovirus exposure and HLA in healthy donors. Study background: Falling in the Caucasian-associated ancestry cluster were 80% to 85% of 398 genotyped donors. Study-level points and caveats: Reports indicate that TCR beta sequences accurately predicted the HLA-A and HLA-B alleles of most subjects. A previous analysis found most TCR beta V segments productive roughly 87% or roughly 30% of the time.

Healthy bone marrow donors made up the donor group. As concerns this clone: Its antigen is not identified.

With 4 bases clipped from V and 7 bases from J, the junction kept 8 bases outside the gene matches. Germline V gives CDR1 SGHRS, CDR2 YFSETQ. This CDR3 has 13 amino acids. Vbeta (60) and Jbeta (13) primers were used in the PCR. TCRdb keeps only in-frame clones here, not all; method: immunoSEQ multiplex PCR. Of roughly 110,000 clones in the sample, roughly 68% were seen once. The chain couples TRBV5-1 to TRBJ2-7, with 7 bases that match TRBD2. This clonotype originated in a woman in her 30s in good health and CMV-seronegative. Sequencing was done on a sample of PBMCs. The CDR3 DNA sequence: TGCGCCAGCAGCCTTACGGGGGGTGGGGAGCAGTACTTC. This sequence encodes CASSLTGGGEQYF. The full variable domain, rest sourced from reference TRBV5-1 and TRBJ2-7, is KAGVTQTPRYLIKTRGQQVTLSCSPISGHRSVSWYQQTPGQGLQFLFEYFSETQRNKGNFPGRFSGRQFSNSRSEMNVSTLELGDSALYLCASSLTGGGEQYFGPGTRLTVT.